Shown below are 27 T cell receptor beta chains from a single sample sequenced in a study of T cells in Graves' hyperthyroidism and ophthalmopathy. RNA transcripts provided the source from which TCR beta CDR3 regions were amplified. In the first-round RT-PCR of the TCR CDR3, the HTBI primer set was used. TCRdb called the multiplex PCR reads again in MiXCR, with one record for every CDR3 protein. The data show 330,000 or so distinct CDR3 sequences, approximately 19% seen once. Sequenced material: blood. The receptors here all came from a man aged 50 or older with Graves' ophthalmopathy.

The chain employs TRBV7-8 and TRBJ2-1; 8 positions match TRBD2. The germline V gene encodes CDR1 SGHVS and CDR2 FQNEAQ. V gave up 3 bases and J gave up 5 bases; unmatched junction bases: 12. The CDR3 runs to 17 residues. CDR3 sequence: CASSFVGFGTRHNEQFF. CDR3 bases: TGTGCCAGCAGCTTCGTGGGGTTCGGGACTAGACACAATGAGCAGTTCTTC. Drawing the rest from reference TRBV7-8 and TRBJ2-1, the complete variable domain is GAGVSQSPRYKVAKRGQDVALRCDPISGHVSLFWYQQALGQGPEFLTYFQNEAQLDKSGLPSDRFFAERPEGSVSTLKIQRTQQEDSAVYLCASSFVGFGTRHNEQFFGPGTRLTVL.

The chain joins TRBV7-9 to TRBJ1-4; D ambiguous. Germline V gene sequence: CDR1 SEHNR, CDR2 FQNEAQ (reference sequence). The CDR3 is 12 amino acids. V was clipped by 1 base and J by 7 bases, with 4 bases between them. CDR3 nucleotides: TGTGCCAGCAGCTTAGAGAGTGAAAAACTGTTTTTT. Residues: CASSLESEKLFF.

This clonotype was counted a few times. The chain has TRBV5-1 and TRBJ2-7, with 13 bases lining up with TRBD2. The ends lost 3 bases at V and 2 bases at J; junction bases unmatched: 2. The CDR3 has 15 amino acids. The germline gives CDR1 SGHRS, CDR2 YFSETQ. The CDR3 nucleotides are TGCGCCAGCAGCTGGGGGACTAGCGGGACCTACGAGCAGTACTTC. Protein: CASSWGTSGTYEQYF.

The gene calls are TRBV3-1 and TRBJ1-3; D not resolved. The CDR3 consists of 14 residues. The V end was cut by 2 bases, the J end by 7 bases, with 12 bases between. Looked up from germline, CDR1 is LGHDT and CDR2 is YNNKEL (reference sequence). The CDR3 bases are TGTGCCAGCAGCCAAATCAGCGGGAAGAACACCATATATTTT. This encodes CASSQISGKNTIYF.

This chain connects TRBV2 to TRBJ1-1, with a tentative D call TRBD1 (5 bases). The V gene lost 4 bases and the J gene lost 7 bases, with 16 bases spanning the gap. This CDR3 contains 14 residues. Germline CDR1 SNHLY, CDR2 FYNNEI. CDR3 loop: CASSAVGGEVEAFF. The CDR3, as DNA: TGTGCCAGCAGTGCAGTCGGGGGGGAGGTTGAAGCTTTCTTT.

This clonotype came up many times. The V and J genes are TRBV28 and TRBJ1-1; 8 bases fit TRBD1. The J segment lost 1 base and the V segment lost 5 bases, leaving 12 bases of the junction unmatched. CDR1 is MDHEN, CDR2 SYDVKM, per germline. This CDR3 comprises 17 residues. CDR3 amino acids: CASSLTGGGVSNTEAFF. The CDR3 DNA reads TGTGCCAGCAGTCTTACAGGGGGGGGGGTATCGAACACTGAAGCTTTCTTT.

In this sample, this clonotype turned up many times. The chain combines TRBV7-2 with TRBJ1-1, with unresolved D. Trimming stripped 5 bases from V and 7 bases from J, with 14 bases between. Germline V gives CDR1 SGHTA, CDR2 FQGNSA. The CDR3 has 13 amino acids. The CDR3 bases are TGTGCCAGCAGCCCCGGAGGGCGACTTGAAGCTTTCTTT. This codes for CASSPGGRLEAFF.

This clonotype came up many times. The chain employs TRBV7-2 and TRBJ2-3; D unclear. Trimming cost V 6 bases and J 5 bases, with 15 bases left between them. This CDR3 comprises 14 residues. CDR1 and CDR2 (germline): SGHTA, FQGNSA. CDR3 protein: CASRNRKGRDTQYF. DNA for the CDR3: TGTGCCAGCAGAAACCGGAAGGGCCGAGATACGCAGTATTTT.

In its sample, this clonotype was seen a few times. The chain uses TRBV28 and TRBJ2-1, with 7 positions matching TRBD2. The germline V gene has CDR1 MDHEN and CDR2 SYDVKM. V was pared by 7 bases and J by 5 bases, with 8 bases of the junction left unmatched. The CDR3 spans 14 residues. In DNA, the CDR3 is TGTGCCAGCATCAATGGCGGGAGCCACAATGAGCAGTTCTTC. Protein product: CASINGGSHNEQFF. The full variable domain, rest sourced from reference TRBV28 and TRBJ2-1, is DVKVTQSSRYLVKRTGEKVFLECVQDMDHENMFWYRQDPGLGLRLIYFSYDVKMKEKGDIPEGYSVSREKKERFSLILESASTNQTSMYLCASINGGSHNEQFFGPGTRLTVL.

In its sample, this clonotype was seen many times. V is TRBV6-4 and J is TRBJ2-1, with D possibly called TRBD1 or TRBD2 (5 bases each). V lost 3 bases and J 1 base, leaving 7 bases between the germline ends. The CDR3 contains 14 residues. Per the germline V gene, CDR1 is MRHNA and CDR2 is SNTAGT. CDR3 region: CASSEGDSYNEQFF. The CDR3 DNA reads as TGTGCCAGCAGTGAGGGGGATTCCTACAATGAGCAGTTCTTC.

This clonotype was observed at least ten times. J is TRBJ2-1 and V is TRBV7-2, with 7 bases lining up with TRBD2. Germline CDR1 and CDR2: SGHTA and FQGNSA. Trimming cost V 5 bases and J 0 bases; bases outside gene matches: 7. This CDR3 region has 16 residues. The CDR3: CASSRRGSSSYNEQFF. DNA for the CDR3: TGTGCCAGCAGCCGGCGCGGGAGTAGCTCCTACAATGAGCAGTTCTTC.

This chain joins TRBV10-2 and TRBJ2-4; D may match TRBD1 or TRBD2 (5 bases each). Germline lookup yields CDR1 WSHSY and CDR2 SAAADI. The CDR3 totals 14 residues. V shed 7 bases and J shed 3 bases, with 13 bases lying between them. The CDR3 bases are TGCGCCAGCATAAGGGACCTGGGCAAAAACATTCAGTACTTC. Amino acids: CASIRDLGKNIQYF.

This clonotype has a handful of counts. CDR3 region: CSAIGTGEPYNSPLHF. DNA of the CDR3: TGCAGTGCAATAGGGACAGGGGAACCCTATAATTCACCCCTCCACTTT. The chain combines TRBV20-1 with TRBJ1-6; TRBD1 matches at 10 bases. The CDR3 runs 16 residues. Losses at the gene ends were 6 bases for V and 2 bases for J; bases not matched to a gene: 7. Germline V gene sequence: CDR1 DFQATT, CDR2 SNEGSKA (reference sequence).

The table lists this clonotype with a few counts. The chain recombines TRBV6-1 with TRBJ1-2, with D perhaps matching TRBD1 (6 bases). The germline V and J ends were trimmed by 5 bases and 5 bases, with 12 bases remaining between them. The CDR3 runs 13 residues. Germline V lookup: CDR1 MNHNS, CDR2 SASEGT. The CDR3 loop reads CASSSGGEYGYTF. The CDR3 DNA reads TGTGCCAGCAGTTCCGGGGGCGAGTATGGCTACACCTTC.

This clonotype was counted many times. The CDR3 here is CASSEGVGGGLVADTQYF. The CDR3 DNA reads TGTGCCAGCAGTGAAGGGGTTGGGGGGGGACTTGTCGCAGATACGCAGTATTTT. The V call is TRBV6-1, the J call TRBJ2-3; 7 bases fit TRBD2. The CDR3 covers 18 residues. Looked up from germline, CDR1 is MNHNS and CDR2 is SASEGT. The J segment lost 4 bases and the V segment lost 1 base, leaving 14 bases of the junction unmatched.

This clonotype was counted at least ten times. V and J are TRBV5-1 and TRBJ1-1; tentatively, D is TRBD1 (6 bases). The CDR3 consists of 14 residues. Germline assignment: CDR1 SGHRS and CDR2 YFSETQ. V lost 4 bases and J lost 2, with 12 bases in between. DNA for the CDR3: TGCGCCAGCAGCCAAGCAGGGGCTAACACTGAAGCTTTCTTT. As protein: CASSQAGANTEAFF.

This clonotype showed up many times. The chain carries TRBV18 and TRBJ2-5; D is possibly TRBD2 (5 bases). Trimming stripped 3 bases from V and 4 bases from J, with 24 bases between. Germline V lookup: CDR1 KGHSH, CDR2 LQKENI. The CDR3 runs 18 residues. CDR3 bases: TGTGCCAGCTCACCTACCCGGCAACTAACACCCCGGGGAGAGACCCAGTACTTC. It encodes CASSPTRQLTPRGETQYF.

The sample holds many counts of this clonotype. The chain links TRBV28 to TRBJ2-7; 8 nucleotides align to TRBD2. Germline CDR1 and CDR2: MDHEN and SYDVKM. The V and J ends lost 1 base and 6 bases, in that order; junction bases with no gene match: 11. The CDR3 runs to 16 residues. The CDR3 loop is CASSLLTSDGPGEQYF. CDR3 DNA sequence: TGTGCCAGCAGTTTATTGACTAGCGATGGACCGGGCGAGCAGTACTTC.

The chain uses TRBV10-3 and TRBJ2-7; 7 nucleotides line up with TRBD2. This CDR3 contains 13 residues. J lost 3 bases, V lost 11 bases, and 10 bases had no gene match. The germline CDR1 and CDR2 sequences are ENHRY and SYGVKD. CDR3 sequence reads: CASRAGGGYEQYF. DNA of the CDR3: TGTGCCTCCAGGGCTGGCGGGGGCTACGAGCAGTACTTC.

A few counts support this clonotype. V is TRBV29-1 and J is TRBJ2-3, with 8 positions matching TRBD2. The length of the CDR3 is 13 residues. Per germline, CDR1 SQVTM and CDR2 ANQGSEA. Trimming removed 4 bases from V and 3 bases from J; junction bases left unmatched: 3. CDR3 residues: CSVGAGGTDTQYF. CDR3 nucleotides: TGCAGCGTTGGGGCGGGGGGTACAGATACGCAGTATTTT.

This clonotype was counted between two and nine times. The gene calls are TRBV27 and TRBJ2-5, with 11 bases matching TRBD2. Unmatched junction bases numbered 9, after V lost 5 bases and J lost 10 bases. The CDR3 is 14 amino acids. Germline CDR1 is MNHEY and CDR2 is SMNVEV (reference sequence). The CDR3: CASSPTSGSKIQYF. CDR3 coding DNA: TGTGCCAGCAGTCCTACTAGCGGGAGTAAGATCCAGTACTTC.

This clonotype was picked up many times. V is TRBV7-9 and J is TRBJ2-5; unclear D gene. Per germline, CDR1 SEHNR and CDR2 FQNEAQ (reference sequence). The V gene lost 3 bases and the J gene lost 1 base, with 15 bases spanning the gap. The CDR3 loop spans 16 amino acids. CDR3 loop: CASSFPHGGPQETQYF. Here the CDR3 DNA reads TGTGCCAGCAGCTTCCCGCACGGTGGACCCCAAGAGACCCAGTACTTC.

The chain combines TRBV20-1 with TRBJ2-3, with 11 bases matching TRBD2. CDR1 and CDR2 from the germline V gene are DFQATT and SNEGSKA (reference sequence). The trim removed 5 bases at V and 6 bases at J, leaving 7 bases unmatched. CDR3 size: 14 residues. CDR3 residues: CSALDLAGGDTQYF. The DNA for the CDR3 is TGCAGTGCTTTAGACCTAGCGGGGGGCGATACGCAGTATTTT.

About this clonotype: A read error is possible here, since a much larger clone lies one base away. V is TRBV24-1 and J is TRBJ2-5; 12 bases map to TRBD2. V gave up 2 bases and J gave up 9 bases; unmatched junction bases: 18. The CDR3 loop spans 19 amino acids. CDR1 KGHDR and CDR2 SFDVKD come from the germline V gene. In DNA, the CDR3 is TGTGCCACCAGTGATTCGGGAACCGGGACTAGCGGGCTTAAGGGGGCCCAGTACTTC. Protein product: CATSDSGTGTSGLKGAQYF.

This clonotype was found a few times. Sequence at one end of the junction differs from germline and may be a read error. In DNA form, the CDR3 reads TGCGCCAGCAGCCAAGCGTCGCGGGGAACAGGGGTTGCCGGGCAGTACTTC. Its protein is CASSQASRGTGVAGQYF. The V gene is TRBV3-1, the J gene TRBJ2-7; TRBD1 might be the D (7 bases). The CDR3 spans 17 residues. The germline V gene encodes CDR1 LGHDT and CDR2 YNNKEL (reference sequence).

Worth noting for this clonotype: This clone may be a read error of a much larger clone one base away. The V gene is TRBV28, the J gene TRBJ2-5; perhaps D is TRBD1 or TRBD2 (5 bases each). This CDR3 region has 15 residues. Germline CDR1 and CDR2: MDHEN and SYDVKM. V dropped 3 bases and J dropped 4 bases, with 15 bases sitting between them. The CDR3 reads CASSFGAESPETQYF. DNA of the CDR3: TGTGCCAGCAGTTTCGGGGCCGAATCACCAGAGACCCAGTACTTC.

This clonotype was found many times. Written as DNA, the CDR3 is TGTGCCAGCAGACTTCGGGGCGACCGACCTCCAGATACGCAGTATTTT. Residues: CASRLRGDRPPDTQYF. The V call is TRBV2, the J call TRBJ2-3; D is perhaps TRBD1 or TRBD2 (5 bases each). Germline V gives CDR1 SNHLY, CDR2 FYNNEI. The CDR3 length is 16 residues. The V and J ends lost 6 bases and 4 bases respectively, with 20 bases between them.